This TCR beta chain is drawn from a study of T cells after yellow fever vaccination. To note about this clonotype: Its antigen remains unknown.

Study results and caveats: The booster response re-showed most primary clones: about 96% CD4, approximately 85% CD8. Contamination of FACS-sorted repertoires by abundant clonotypes from the bulk population could occur.

Germline-derived CDR1 and CDR2 are SGHRS and YFSETQ. The CDR3 is 13 amino acids. Trimming cost V 0 bases and J 6 bases; bases outside gene matches: 2. By 5'RACE template switching, TCR cDNA was produced, with a universal primer site and UMIs added in the process. MiXCR, applied by TCRdb to the 5' RACE reads, yields one record per CDR3 protein. The sample shows 450,000 to 650,000 distinct CDR3 sequences, just over 20% of them seen only once. The rearrangement uses TRBV5-1 and TRBJ2-7; 8 bases line up with TRBD2. Sequencing was performed on PBMCs, taken 20 to 25 days after the first yellow fever vaccination. This clonotype was sampled from a man aged 18 to 30 who received the YFV17D yellow fever vaccine. The CDR3: CASSLDGGAEQYF. CDR3 nucleotide sequence: TGCGCCAGCAGCTTGGACGGGGGGGCCGAGCAGTACTTC.